The sequence of this TCR beta chain was determined in a study of T cell repertoires in cytomegalovirus infection. Via MiXCR, TCRdb re-called the reads, giving one row per CDR3 protein. The data show a few hundred thousand distinct CDR3 sequences, with over 15% seen just once and under 9% held by the top ten. V lost 3 bases and J lost 1, with 15 bases in between. The CDR3 covers 16 residues. Germline V lookup: CDR1 SGHNT, CDR2 YENEEA. The chain couples TRBV11-3 to TRBJ2-5; maybe TRBD1 (5 bases). The sequence came from a human donor in good health (CMV status not recorded). Some clones in this sample may be carry-over from other donors' samples. The sequencing sample was made of PBMCs. CDR3 in amino acids: CASSFGANLSQETQYF. The CDR3 coding sequence is TGTGCCAGCAGCTTTGGGGCTAACCTCTCCCAAGAGACCCAGTACTTC.